This T cell receptor (beta chain) was profiled in a study of CD8+ T cells in alopecia areata. Points from the study as a whole: Sequenced scalp T cells also include alphabeta T cells resident in normal skin. Scalp lesions, especially in alopecia totalis/universalis, had higher clonality than normal scalp.

Cell sorting on a FACSAria was used to separate CD4+ and CD8+ T cells from the PBMCs. Germline V lookup: CDR1 SNHLY, CDR2 FYNNEI. V was trimmed by 3 bases and J by 0 bases, leaving 12 bases between them. The CDR3 runs 16 residues. After isolation, RNA underwent reverse transcription to generate cDNA as the sequencing template. The data were produced by immunoSEQ multiplex PCR, yet TCRdb's version contains in-frame clones alone and is incomplete. The table lists around 100,000 clones, about 60% of them singletons. Points on this clone: Its target is not known.

Input material: CD4+ T cells sorted from blood. The chain uses TRBV2 and TRBJ2-4, with D unclear. The receptor was isolated from a human donor in good health. CDR3 sequence: CASSENSRVAKNIQYF. The CDR3 bases are TGTGCCAGCAGTGAGAACAGCCGAGTAGCCAAAAACATTCAGTACTTC.